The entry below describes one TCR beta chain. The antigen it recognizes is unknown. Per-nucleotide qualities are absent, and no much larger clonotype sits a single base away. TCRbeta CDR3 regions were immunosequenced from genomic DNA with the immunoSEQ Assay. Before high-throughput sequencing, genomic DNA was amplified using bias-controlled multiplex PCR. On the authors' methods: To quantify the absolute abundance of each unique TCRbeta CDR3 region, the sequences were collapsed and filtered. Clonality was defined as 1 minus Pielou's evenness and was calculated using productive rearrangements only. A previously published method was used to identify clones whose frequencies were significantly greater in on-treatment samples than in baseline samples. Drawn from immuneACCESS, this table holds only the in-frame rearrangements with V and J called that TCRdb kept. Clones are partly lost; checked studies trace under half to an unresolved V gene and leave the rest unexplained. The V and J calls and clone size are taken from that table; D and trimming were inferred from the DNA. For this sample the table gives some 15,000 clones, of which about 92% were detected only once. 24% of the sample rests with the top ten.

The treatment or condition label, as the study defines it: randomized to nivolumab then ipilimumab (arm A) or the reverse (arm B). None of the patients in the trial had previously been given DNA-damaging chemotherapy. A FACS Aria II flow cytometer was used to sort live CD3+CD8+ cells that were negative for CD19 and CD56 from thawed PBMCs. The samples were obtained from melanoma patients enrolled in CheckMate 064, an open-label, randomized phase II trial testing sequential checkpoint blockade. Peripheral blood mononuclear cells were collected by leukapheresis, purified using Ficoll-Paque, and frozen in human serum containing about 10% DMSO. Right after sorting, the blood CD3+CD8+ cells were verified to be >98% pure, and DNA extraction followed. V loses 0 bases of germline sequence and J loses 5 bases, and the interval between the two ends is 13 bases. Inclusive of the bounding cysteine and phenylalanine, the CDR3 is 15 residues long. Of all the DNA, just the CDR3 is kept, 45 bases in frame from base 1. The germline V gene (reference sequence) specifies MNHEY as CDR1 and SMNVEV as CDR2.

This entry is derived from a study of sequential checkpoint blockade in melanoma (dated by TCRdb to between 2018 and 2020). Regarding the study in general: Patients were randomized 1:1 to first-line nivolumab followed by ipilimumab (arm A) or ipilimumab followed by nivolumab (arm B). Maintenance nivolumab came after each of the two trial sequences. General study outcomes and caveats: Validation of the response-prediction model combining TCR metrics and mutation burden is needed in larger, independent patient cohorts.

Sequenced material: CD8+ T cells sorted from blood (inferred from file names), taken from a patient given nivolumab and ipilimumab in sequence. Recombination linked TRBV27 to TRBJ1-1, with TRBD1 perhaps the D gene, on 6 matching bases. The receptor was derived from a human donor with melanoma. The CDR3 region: CASSLSGQGITEAFF. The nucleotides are TGTGCCAGCAGTTTATCAGGCCAGGGGATAACTGAAGCTTTCTTT.